These 18 T cell receptor beta chains share one sample of origin, sequenced in a study of T cells in Graves' hyperthyroidism and ophthalmopathy. RNA transcripts yielded amplified TCR beta CDR3 regions. Initially, a first-round RT-PCR of the TCR CDR3 employed the HTBI primer set. Each CDR3 protein is one row after TCRdb ran MiXCR on the multiplex PCR reads. The sample holds some 770,000 distinct CDR3 sequences, around 15% seen once. The sequencing input was blood. The receptors shown here come from a man aged 18-30 years with Graves' hyperthyroidism.

This clonotype was counted at least ten times. The V and J genes are TRBV7-3 and TRBJ1-6; TRBD1 might be the D (6 bases). The germline V gene has CDR1 SGHTA and CDR2 FQGTGA. Trimming shortened V by 6 bases and J by 12 bases, and 18 bases separated the two germline ends. The CDR3 loop spans 14 amino acids. Here the CDR3 reads CASSPGTTGGPLHF. CDR3 nucleotide sequence: TGTGCCAGCAGTCCCGGGACAACCGGCGGACCCCTCCACTTT.

This clonotype was recorded at least ten times. The chain links TRBV7-2 to TRBJ2-7; D remains unclear. CDR1 and CDR2 from the germline V gene are SGHTA and FQGNSA. Trimming took off 4 bases at V and 5 bases at J, with 15 bases between the two ends. CDR3 size: 14 residues. CDR3 in DNA: TGTGCCAGCAGCTCCCCCCGTACCCTCCACGAGCAGTACTTC. This sequence encodes CASSSPRTLHEQYF.

The chain employs TRBV20-1 and TRBJ1-5; D ambiguous. This CDR3 contains 17 residues. In germline, CDR1 is DFQATT, CDR2 SNEGSKA (reference sequence). V dropped 5 bases and J dropped 5 bases, with 25 bases sitting between them. The CDR3 protein is CSAVKTGWTDQHQPQHF. In DNA form, the CDR3 reads TGCAGTGCTGTAAAGACCGGCTGGACTGATCAACATCAGCCCCAGCATTTT.

This chain uses TRBV7-2 with TRBJ2-3, with D tentatively TRBD2 (6 bases). The germline V gene encodes CDR1 SGHTA and CDR2 FQGNSA. The V end was cut by 7 bases, the J end by 1 base, with 15 bases between. This CDR3 comprises 15 residues. This CDR3 reads CASNPTGLRTDTQYF. CDR3 nucleotides: TGTGCCAGCAACCCCACGGGACTCCGCACAGATACGCAGTATTTT. Using reference TRBV7-2 and TRBJ2-3 for the parts outside the CDR3, the full variable domain is GAGVSQSPSNKVTEKGKDVELRCDPISGHTALYWYRQSLGQGLEFLIYFQGNSAPDKSGLPSDRFSAERTGGSVSTLTIQRTQQEDSAVYLCASNPTGLRTDTQYFGPGTRLTVL.

This clonotype was counted many times. The chain links TRBV6-1 to TRBJ2-7; 11 bases fit TRBD1. Per the germline V gene, CDR1 is MNHNS and CDR2 is SASEGT. The CDR3 is 14 amino acids. Trimming removed 5 bases from V and 4 bases from J; junction bases left unmatched: 4. CDR3 DNA: TGTGCCAGCAGTCACGGACAGGGGGCTTACGAGCAGTACTTC. Translating it yields CASSHGQGAYEQYF.

The chain combines TRBV25-1 with TRBJ1-2, with D possibly being TRBD1 (5 bases). Trimming cost V 5 bases and J 6 bases, with 13 bases left between them. The CDR3 totals 13 residues. Germline CDR1 is MGHDK and CDR2 is SYGVNS. The CDR3 reads CASSSGHMNGYTF. CDR3 nucleotide sequence: TGTGCCAGCAGTTCGGGGCACATGAATGGCTACACCTTC.

The rearrangement joins TRBV28 to TRBJ2-3; tentatively, D is TRBD2 (6 bases). Deletions cut 4 bases from V and 2 bases from J, with 13 bases between. CDR3 size: 15 residues. CDR1 and CDR2 (germline): MDHEN, SYDVKM. The CDR3 protein is CASSSLAVFTDTQYF. The CDR3 DNA reads TGTGCCAGCAGTTCTTTAGCGGTATTCACAGATACGCAGTATTTT. Variable domain in full (rest from reference TRBV28 and TRBJ2-3): DVKVTQSSRYLVKRTGEKVFLECVQDMDHENMFWYRQDPGLGLRLIYFSYDVKMKEKGDIPEGYSVSREKKERFSLILESASTNQTSMYLCASSSLAVFTDTQYFGPGTRLTVL.

This clonotype was seen a few times. The chain joins TRBV2 to TRBJ2-3; D not resolved. Germline assignment: CDR1 SNHLY and CDR2 FYNNEI. With 2 bases removed from V and 5 bases from J, the gap between germline ends came to 11 bases. There are 14 residues in the CDR3. DNA of the CDR3: TGTGCCAGCAGTGAAAGGTCTCCGGGAGATACGCAGTATTTT. It encodes CASSERSPGDTQYF.

This rearrangement joins TRBV28 to TRBJ2-1; TRBD2 agrees at 10 bases. CDR3 length: 15 residues. V trimming: 8 bases; J trimming: 4 bases; junction bases outside the gene matches: 8. The V gene's germline CDR1 is MDHEN and CDR2 SYDVKM. The chain's CDR3 is CASGPGLAWYNEQFF. As DNA, the CDR3 is TGTGCCAGCGGACCGGGACTAGCGTGGTACAATGAGCAGTTCTTC.

This chain joins TRBV20-1 and TRBJ2-3; possibly TRBD1 or TRBD2 for D (5 bases each). CDR1 is DFQATT and CDR2 is SNEGSKA in the germline V gene (reference sequence). Trimming took off 3 bases at V and 0 bases at J, with 10 bases between the two ends. This CDR3 is built from 14 residues. The CDR3 here is CSASGGVSTDTQYF. CDR3 bases: TGCAGTGCTAGTGGGGGAGTTAGCACAGATACGCAGTATTTT.

In its sample, this clonotype was seen many times. The chain has TRBV12-3 or TRBV12-4 and TRBJ2-3; possibly TRBD2 for D (6 bases). This CDR3 contains 13 residues. V lost 3 bases, J lost 6 bases, and 10 bases lay in between. The DNA for the CDR3 is TGTGCCAGCAGTTTTAAAAGCGGGGATACGCAGTATTTT. It encodes CASSFKSGDTQYF.

V gene TRBV18 combines with J gene TRBJ1-2; TRBD1 matches at 9 bases. V lost 4 bases to trimming and J lost 3 bases; unmatched junction nucleotides: 9. The CDR3 totals 16 residues. Germline CDR1 reads KGHSH; CDR2 reads LQKENI. CDR3 nucleotides: TGTGCCAGCTCACTTTCTCCCCGGACAGGGGACTATGGCTACACCTTC. Its protein is CASSLSPRTGDYGYTF.

This clonotype was picked up many times. The rearrangement uses TRBV28 and TRBJ1-1; no clear D. Germline V gene lookup returns CDR1 MDHEN and CDR2 SYDVKM. V was shortened by 1 base and J by 1 base, with 10 bases between the two germline ends. This CDR3 region has 15 residues. The CDR3 protein is CASSLLQMGNTEAFF. The DNA for the CDR3 is TGTGCCAGCAGTTTATTACAGATGGGGAACACTGAAGCTTTCTTT.

This clonotype was observed at least ten times. The chain has TRBV10-3 and TRBJ2-1, with 8 bases fitting TRBD2. This CDR3 region has 16 residues. Germline CDR1 ENHRY, CDR2 SYGVKD. The junction had 1 base not matched to a gene; V was cut back by 0 bases and J by 0 bases. The CDR3 loop is CAISESAGGSYNEQFF. CDR3 in DNA: TGTGCCATCAGTGAGTCTGCGGGAGGCTCCTACAATGAGCAGTTCTTC.

In this sample, this clonotype turned up a few times. The rearrangement links TRBV7-2 to TRBJ2-7; 8 nucleotides agree with TRBD2. CDR3 length: 15 amino acids. With 0 bases clipped from V and 3 bases from J, the junction kept 4 bases outside the gene matches. Germline V gives CDR1 SGHTA, CDR2 FQGNSA. This CDR3 reads CASSLASGSIYEQYF. DNA of the CDR3: TGTGCCAGCAGCTTAGCAAGCGGGAGTATCTACGAGCAGTACTTC.

This clonotype appeared once. The V call is TRBV20-1, the J call TRBJ1-1, with D possibly TRBD1 on 6 matching bases. CDR3 size: 12 residues. The V and J ends lost 6 bases and 2 bases respectively, with 10 bases between them. Germline loops: CDR1 DFQATT, CDR2 SNEGSKA (reference sequence). The CDR3 bases are TGCAGTGCCTGGACAGTAAACACTGAAGCTTTCTTT. Translation: CSAWTVNTEAFF.

Many counts were recorded for this clonotype. J is TRBJ1-1 and V is TRBV6-1; weak D call: TRBD1 (5 bases). V dropped 5 bases and J dropped 4 bases, with 14 bases sitting between them. Germline V gene data show CDR1 as MNHNS and CDR2 as SASEGT. This CDR3 contains 14 residues. In DNA form, the CDR3 reads TGTGCCAGCAGTTCGAGACGGGGGAGCACTGAAGCTTTCTTT. Amino acids: CASSSRRGSTEAFF.

The chain carries TRBV28 and TRBJ2-2; 10 bases fit TRBD2. Unmatched junction bases numbered 17, after V lost 4 bases and J lost 6 bases. Germline V CDR1 and CDR2: MDHEN, SYDVKM. The CDR3 is 19 amino acids. The CDR3, as DNA: TGTGCCAGCAGTTCCCCTTCAAGTCTAGCGGGAGTAGGGGCCGGGGAGCTGTTTTTT. Translation: CASSSPSSLAGVGAGELFF.